Each of the 20 T cell receptor beta chains below was sequenced from the same sample in a study of blood T cell repertoires in COVID-19. Generated by immunoSEQ multiplex PCR, the TCRdb table keeps only in-frame clones and is missing some. The sample lists 150,000 or so clones, around 87% occurring once. Sequencing was carried out using peripheral blood. The receptors here all came from a man aged 80 or over with acute or convalescent COVID-19.

The CDR3 region is CASSPRGAGTTDTQYF. CDR3 coding DNA: TGTGCCAGTAGTCCGCGGGGAGCGGGGACCACAGATACGCAGTATTTT. The rearrangement joins TRBV19 to TRBJ2-3; 7 nucleotides align to TRBD2. V trimming: 5 bases; J trimming: 2 bases; junction bases outside the gene matches: 10. Germline lookup yields CDR1 LNHDA and CDR2 SQIVND (reference sequence). The CDR3 totals 16 residues. The full variable domain, completed using reference TRBV19 and TRBJ2-3, is DGGITQSPKYLFRKEGQNVTLSCEQNLNHDAMYWYRQDPGQGLRLIYYSQIVNDFQKGDIAEGYSVSREKKESFPLTVTSAQKNPTAFYLCASSPRGAGTTDTQYFGPGTRLTVL.

V is TRBV10-1 and J is TRBJ1-2; unclear D gene. The germline CDR1 and CDR2 sequences are WNHNN and SYGVQD (reference sequence). The CDR3 has 13 amino acids. The V gene lost 5 bases and the J gene lost 2 bases, with 9 bases spanning the gap. The CDR3 DNA sequence: TGCGCCAGCAGTTTCGCGGCCAACTATGGCTACACCTTC. Protein product: CASSFAANYGYTF.

As regards this clone: This CDR3 is also generated by other DNA sequences in the sample. This chain links TRBV7-9 with TRBJ1-4, with D tentatively TRBD1 (5 bases). The CDR3 length is 14 residues. V was pared by 5 bases and J by 2 bases, with 9 bases between. Germline CDR1 is SEHNR and CDR2 is FQNEAQ (reference sequence). The CDR3, as DNA: TGTGCCAGCAGCCTGGCAGGGACTAATGAAAAACTGTTTTTT. This gives the protein CASSLAGTNEKLFF.

The chain carries TRBV5-1 and TRBJ2-4; D gene unclear. Germline-derived CDR1 and CDR2 are SGHRS and YFSETQ. The V and J ends lost 4 bases and 0 bases respectively, with 14 bases between them. The CDR3 length is 16 residues. The CDR3 bases are TGCGCCAGCAGCCCGAACTTAACCCTAGCCAAAAACATTCAGTACTTC. Translating gives CASSPNLTLAKNIQYF.

The chain links TRBV6-6 to TRBJ2-5, with 8 bases that match TRBD1. Germline V CDR1 and CDR2: MNHNY, SVGAGI (reference sequence). J lost 5 bases, V lost 5 bases, and 13 bases had no gene match. This CDR3 region has 16 residues. The CDR3 DNA sequence: TGTGCCAGCAGTACACACCGCAGGGGGCGCGGGGAGACCCAGTACTTC. Amino acid sequence: CASSTHRRGRGETQYF.

The chain employs TRBV19 and TRBJ2-7; TRBD2 is a possible D gene (6 bases). V lost 5 bases and J 3 bases, leaving 11 bases between the germline ends. CDR1 and CDR2 (germline): LNHDA, SQIVND (reference sequence). The CDR3 has 13 residues. The DNA for the CDR3 is TGTGCCAGTAGTTTGGGACTCTACTACGAGCAGTACTTC. Translated: CASSLGLYYEQYF.

This clone was observed a single time. The J gene is TRBJ2-2, the V gene TRBV20-1; 10 nucleotides align to TRBD2. Per the germline V gene, CDR1 is DFQATT and CDR2 is SNEGSKA (reference sequence). The CDR3 sequence is 17 residues long. Germline trimming cut 3 bases from V and 2 bases from J; bases unmatched to any gene: 9. This chain's CDR3 is CSASLASGGGNTGELFF. For the CDR3, the DNA is TGCAGTGCTAGTTTGGCTAGCGGGGGAGGTAACACCGGGGAGCTGTTTTTT.

This clone was picked up a small number of times. V usage is TRBV30 and J usage is TRBJ2-7; 9 bases map to TRBD1. The germline CDR1 and CDR2 sequences are GTSNPN and SVGIG (reference sequence). Trimming cost V 5 bases and J 1 base; bases outside gene matches: 6. CDR3 size: 14 residues. For the CDR3, the DNA is TGTGCCTGGCGAGGACAGGGGAGATCCTACGAGCAGTACTTC. This gives the protein CAWRGQGRSYEQYF.

The chain is built from TRBV5-1 and TRBJ1-1; D remains unclear. The CDR3 consists of 12 residues. Looked up from germline, CDR1 is SGHRS and CDR2 is YFSETQ. Trimming cost V 7 bases and J 1 base, with 8 bases left between them. In DNA, the CDR3 is TGCGCCAGCGGCTCGGGGAACACTGAAGCTTTCTTT. This gives the protein CASGSGNTEAFF.

CDR3 DNA: TGTGCCAGCAGCCAAGATAGCCAGAAAAAAAACATTCAGTACTTC. Protein: CASSQDSQKKNIQYF. V gene TRBV4-2 combines with J gene TRBJ2-4, with D unresolved. Germline CDR1 and CDR2: LGHNA and YNFKEQ. Trimming removed 0 bases from V and 4 bases from J, with 10 bases in between. The CDR3 has 15 amino acids.

The chain recombines TRBV18 with TRBJ2-1, with D perhaps TRBD2 (5 bases). This CDR3 has 15 amino acids. From germline, CDR1 is KGHSH and CDR2 LQKENI. The V and J ends lost 3 bases and 3 bases respectively, with 12 bases between them. This CDR3 reads CASSPRTGNYNEQFF. The CDR3 DNA sequence: TGTGCCAGCTCACCTCGGACCGGGAACTACAATGAGCAGTTCTTC.

DNA of the CDR3: TGTGCCAGCAGTTTAAGACAGGGGGTCCGGGAGACCCAGTACTTC. Amino acid sequence: CASSLRQGVRETQYF. This rearrangement joins TRBV28 to TRBJ2-5, with 9 bases aligning to TRBD1. Trimming at V came to 2 bases and at J to 5 bases, leaving 6 bases not matched to a gene. CDR1 MDHEN and CDR2 SYDVKM come from the germline V gene. The CDR3 has 15 amino acids.

The CDR3 DNA follows: TGCGCCAGCAGCCAAGGACAGGGACCCTACAATGAGCAGTTCTTC. It yields the protein CASSQGQGPYNEQFF. This chain uses TRBV4-1 with TRBJ2-1; 7 bases fit TRBD1. V was pared by 1 base and J by 2 bases, with 2 bases of the junction left unmatched. This CDR3 has 15 amino acids. The germline V gene has CDR1 MGHRA and CDR2 YSYEKL.

V usage is TRBV5-1 and J usage is TRBJ2-3, with D perhaps TRBD1 (6 bases). Germline assignment: CDR1 SGHRS and CDR2 YFSETQ. Trimming took off 4 bases at V and 2 bases at J, with 14 bases between the two ends. The CDR3 has 15 residues. CDR3 DNA sequence: TGCGCCAGCAGCGACGGGACACACCTCACAGATACGCAGTATTTT. Translation gives CASSDGTHLTDTQYF.

The CDR3 is CASHSGNTIYF. In DNA form, the CDR3 reads TGTGCCAGCCATTCTGGAAACACCATATATTTT. The J gene is TRBJ1-3, the V gene TRBV7-9; D not resolved. The CDR3 runs 11 residues. Trimming shortened V by 8 bases and J by 1 base, and 3 bases separated the two germline ends. The germline gives CDR1 SEHNR, CDR2 FQNEAQ (reference sequence).

This chain uses TRBV9 with TRBJ2-2; 7 nucleotides line up with TRBD2. J gave up 9 bases and V 4 bases, and 12 bases lay outside the gene matches. Germline assignment: CDR1 SGDLS and CDR2 YYNGEE. CDR3 length equals 15 residues. The CDR3 is CASSTSGTTRRELFF. The DNA for the CDR3 is TGTGCCAGCAGCACCTCCGGGACTACCAGGAGGGAGCTGTTTTTT.

V gene TRBV24-1 combines with J gene TRBJ1-2; D not certain. This CDR3 has 13 residues. V was cut by 5 bases and J by 0 bases, with 6 bases left in between. CDR1 is KGHDR and CDR2 is SFDVKD in the germline V gene. The CDR3 protein is CATSGIANYGYTF. CDR3 in DNA: TGTGCCACCAGTGGTATAGCTAACTATGGCTACACCTTC.

This clone occurred once. The chain joins TRBV7-9 to TRBJ2-1, with D possibly matching TRBD1 (6 bases). V dropped 5 bases and J dropped 8 bases, with 13 bases sitting between them. This CDR3 is built from 13 residues. Per the germline V gene, CDR1 is SEHNR and CDR2 is FQNEAQ (reference sequence). CDR3 sequence (DNA): TGTGCCAGCAGCCCCCCCTACAGGGATGAGCAGTTCTTC. This sequence encodes CASSPPYRDEQFF.

The rearrangement links TRBV19 to TRBJ2-4; 9 bases are shared with TRBD2. The germline V gene encodes CDR1 LNHDA and CDR2 SQIVND (reference sequence). V was clipped by 5 bases and J by 8 bases; unmatched bases: 7. This CDR3 is built from 14 residues. The CDR3 DNA follows: TGTGCCAGTAGTGGTAGCGGGAGACGTGACATTCAGTACTTC. This encodes CASSGSGRRDIQYF.

The rearrangement uses TRBV7-9 and TRBJ1-1, with 10 bases identical to TRBD1. The trim removed 5 bases at V and 11 bases at J, leaving 5 bases unmatched. The CDR3 consists of 12 residues. Per the germline V gene, CDR1 is SEHNR and CDR2 is FQNEAQ (reference sequence). CDR3 loop: CASSKTGGTAFF. The CDR3 DNA reads TGTGCCAGCAGCAAGACAGGGGGCACGGCTTTCTTT.